This TCR beta chain came from a study of blood T cell repertoires in COVID-19. CDR1 is SGHRS, CDR2 YFSETQ, per germline. The CDR3 runs to 17 residues. Trimming cost V 4 bases and J 0 bases, with 18 bases left between them. Using immunoSEQ multiplex PCR, the repertoire was profiled, and TCRdb retains in-frame clones only, with some absent. The sample holds 130,000 or so clones, almost 70% seen once. The sequence was obtained from a woman between 65 and 79 years old with acute or convalescent COVID-19. J is TRBJ2-3 and V is TRBV5-1; a weak D match, TRBD1 (7 bases). The sample taken for sequencing was peripheral blood. CDR3 in DNA: TGCGCCAGCAGCACCCGCCTGACAGGGACTAGCACAGATACGCAGTATTTT. Its protein product is CASSTRLTGTSTDTQYF.